This T cell receptor (beta chain) was observed in a study of T cells in narcolepsy. Study-level background: Enrolled donors included narcolepsy type 1 or type 2 patients and healthy controls.

Whole-study results and caveats: Same-patient CSF and blood CD4+ T cell clonotypes included HCRT-specific and TRIB2-specific autoreactive ones. No autoreactive T cell clone sequences appeared in some memory CD4+ repertoires. Healthy controls reportedly lacked the autoreactive clonotypes serially found in patients' blood.

Assay: immunoSEQ multiplex PCR; the TCRdb copy retains only in-frame clones and omits some. Here the sample spans tens of thousands of clones, around 87% being singletons. The germline V and J ends were trimmed by 5 bases and 3 bases, with 21 bases remaining between them. The CDR3 length is 16 residues. Germline V gives CDR1 SGHRS, CDR2 YFSETQ. On this clone itself: Its matching antigen is unknown.

This TCR was sampled from a human donor with narcolepsy. This chain links TRBV5-1 with TRBJ2-7, with D possibly matching TRBD1 (8 bases). The sequenced material came from CD45RA- memory CD4+ T cells from PBMCs. The CDR3 DNA follows: TGCGCCAGCAGGCCCACAGGGGGGGGCCCCAACTACGAGCAGTACTTC. Protein product: CASRPTGGGPNYEQYF.